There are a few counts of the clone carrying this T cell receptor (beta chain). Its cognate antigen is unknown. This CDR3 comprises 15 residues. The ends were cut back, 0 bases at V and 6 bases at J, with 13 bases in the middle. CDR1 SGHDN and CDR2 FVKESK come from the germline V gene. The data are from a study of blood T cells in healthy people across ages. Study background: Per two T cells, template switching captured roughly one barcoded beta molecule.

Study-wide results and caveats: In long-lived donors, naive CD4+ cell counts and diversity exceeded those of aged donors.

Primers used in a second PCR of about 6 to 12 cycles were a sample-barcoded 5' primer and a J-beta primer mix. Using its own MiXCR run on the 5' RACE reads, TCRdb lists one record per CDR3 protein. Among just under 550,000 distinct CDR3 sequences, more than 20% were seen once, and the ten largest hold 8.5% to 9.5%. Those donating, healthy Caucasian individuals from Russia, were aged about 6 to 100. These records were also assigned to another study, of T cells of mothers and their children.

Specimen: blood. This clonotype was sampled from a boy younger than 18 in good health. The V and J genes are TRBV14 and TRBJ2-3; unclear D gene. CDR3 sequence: CASSQDVTVRDTQYF. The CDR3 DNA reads TGTGCCAGCAGCCAAGATGTTACGGTGCGGGATACGCAGTATTTT. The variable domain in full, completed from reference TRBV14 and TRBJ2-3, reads EAGVTQFPSHSVIEKGQTVTLRCDPISGHDNLYWYRRVMGKEIKFLLHFVKESKQDESGMPNNRFLAERTGGTYSTLKVQPAELEDSGVYFCASSQDVTVRDTQYFGPGTRLTVL.